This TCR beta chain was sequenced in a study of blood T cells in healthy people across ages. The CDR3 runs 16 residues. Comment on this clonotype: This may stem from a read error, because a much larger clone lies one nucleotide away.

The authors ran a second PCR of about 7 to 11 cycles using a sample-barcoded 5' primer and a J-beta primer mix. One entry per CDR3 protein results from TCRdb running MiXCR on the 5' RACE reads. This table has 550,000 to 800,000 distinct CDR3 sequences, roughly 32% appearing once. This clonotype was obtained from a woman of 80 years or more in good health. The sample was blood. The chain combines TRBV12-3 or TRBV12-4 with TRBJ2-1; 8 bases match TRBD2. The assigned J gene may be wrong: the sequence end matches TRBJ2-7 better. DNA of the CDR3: TGTGCCAGCAGTCGATCCACGGGGGGGACCTACAATGAGCAGTACTTC. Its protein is CASSRSTGGTYNEQYF.